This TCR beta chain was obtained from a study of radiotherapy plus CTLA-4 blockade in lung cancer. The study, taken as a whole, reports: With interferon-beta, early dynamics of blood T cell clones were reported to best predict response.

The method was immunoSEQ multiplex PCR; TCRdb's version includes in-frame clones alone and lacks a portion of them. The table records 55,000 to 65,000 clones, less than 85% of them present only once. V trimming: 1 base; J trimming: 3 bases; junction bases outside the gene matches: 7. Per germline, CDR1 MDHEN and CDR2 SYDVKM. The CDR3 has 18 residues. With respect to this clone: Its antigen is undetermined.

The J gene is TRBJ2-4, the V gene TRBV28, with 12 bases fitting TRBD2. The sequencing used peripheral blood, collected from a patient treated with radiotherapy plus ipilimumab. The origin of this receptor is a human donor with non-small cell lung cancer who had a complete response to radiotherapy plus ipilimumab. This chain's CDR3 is CASSLYLPSGRVKNIQYF. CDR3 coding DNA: TGTGCCAGCAGTTTATACCTTCCTAGCGGGAGGGTCAAAAACATTCAGTACTTC.